This entry lists 4 T cell receptor beta chains sequenced from one sample in a study of OX40 agonist ivuxolimab in advanced cancers. Produced via immunoSEQ multiplex PCR; TCRdb's table is partial and in-frame only. The sample shows almost 85,000 clones, roughly 94% of them seen only once. The specimen was CD4+ or CD8+ T cells sorted from blood, collected in a trial of the OX40 agonist ivuxolimab. All receptors derive from an adult with an advanced solid tumor such as melanoma, head and neck, liver or kidney cancer.

V gene TRBV2 combines with J gene TRBJ2-1, with TRBD2 matching 10 bases. CDR1 and CDR2 (germline): SNHLY, FYNNEI. The CDR3 extends over 16 amino acids. Losses at the gene ends were 7 bases for V and 4 bases for J; bases not matched to a gene: 10. The CDR3 coding sequence is TGTGCCAGCATCTCGCCGGGACTAGCGACATACAATGAGCAGTTCTTC. Its translation is CASISPGLATYNEQFF.

The chain is built from TRBV19 and TRBJ1-2, with 8 bases that match TRBD1. The V segment lost 3 bases and the J segment 1 base; nucleotides outside the gene matches: 10. The germline V gene has CDR1 LNHDA and CDR2 SQIVND (reference sequence). This CDR3 has 17 residues. Written as DNA, the CDR3 is TGTGCCAGTAGTATCCAAGCTTCGACAGGGGTTAACTATGGCTACACCTTC. Translated: CASSIQASTGVNYGYTF.

This clone came up a few times. The chain combines TRBV4-1 with TRBJ1-5; no definite D call. This CDR3 has 14 amino acids. In germline, CDR1 is MGHRA, CDR2 YSYEKL. Trimming removed 0 bases at V and 0 bases at J, with 3 bases between. The CDR3 protein is CASSQDISNQPQHF. CDR3 in DNA: TGCGCCAGCAGCCAAGACATTAGCAATCAGCCCCAGCATTTT.

This clone appeared once. The chain carries TRBV2 and TRBJ1-1, with TRBD1 as a possible D gene (5 bases). V lost 0 bases, J lost 0 bases, and 11 bases lay in between. Germline lookup yields CDR1 SNHLY and CDR2 FYNNEI. This CDR3 has 16 residues. The chain's CDR3 is CASSEAGRALNTEAFF. The CDR3 nucleotides read TGTGCCAGCAGTGAAGCGGGCAGGGCCCTGAACACTGAAGCTTTCTTT. The whole variable domain, filled in from reference TRBV2 and TRBJ1-1, reads EPEVTQTPSHQVTQMGQEVILRCVPISNHLYFYWYRQILGQKVEFLVSFYNNEISEKSEIFDDQFSVERPDGSNFTLKIRSTKLEDSAMYFCASSEAGRALNTEAFFGQGTRLTVV.